This T cell receptor beta chain stems from a study of blood T cell repertoires in COVID-19. Study summary: The analysed material was cDNA or gDNA that came from T cells, B-cell-depleted T cells, or PBMCs.

Germline V gene sequence: CDR1 SGHTA, CDR2 FQGNSA. The CDR3 sequence is 13 residues long. V was shortened by 5 bases and J by 3 bases, with 10 bases between the two germline ends. Profiled with immunoSEQ multiplex PCR; TCRdb holds only in-frame clones, not every one. The sample has hundreds of thousands of clones, approximately 82% seen once; the top ten hold around 1.8%. Regarding this clone: Other DNA sequences in the same sample also yield this CDR3.

The sample taken for sequencing was peripheral blood. The receptor was derived from a woman of 80 years or more with acute or convalescent COVID-19. This chain joins TRBV7-2 and TRBJ2-5, with D perhaps matching TRBD1 (5 bases). CDR3 protein: CASSLSREETQYF. The CDR3, as DNA: TGTGCCAGCAGCCTGTCCAGGGAAGAGACCCAGTACTTC.